This entry lists 31 T cell receptor beta chains sequenced from one sample in a study of blood T cells in healthy people across ages (dated by TCRdb to the mid-2010s). The library was obtained by 5' RACE. TCRdb shows the sequencer as Illumina HiSeq 2500. The second PCR ran for about 6 to 11 cycles and used a J-beta primer mix along with a sample-barcoded 5' primer. Using fastp at Q25 and MiXCR, TCRdb reprocessed the public reads and kept productive beta chains. Every CDR3 protein is listed once, alongside the most common genes and DNA of its rows. The sample has about 830,000 distinct CDR3 sequences on record, 60% to 80% of them singletons. The leading ten clones occupy around a quarter of the sample. Sequenced material: blood. The source is a man aged 30 to 39 in good health.

The chain uses TRBV12-3 or TRBV12-4 and TRBJ2-1; perhaps D is TRBD1 or TRBD2 (6 bases each). V was shortened by 8 bases and J by 0 bases, with 17 bases between the two germline ends. This CDR3 has 16 amino acids. CDR3 sequence (DNA): TGTGCCAGCCTTCGGATAGGGGGGAACTCCTACAATGAGCAGTTCTTC. Its translation is CASLRIGGNSYNEQFF.

The V and J genes are TRBV9 and TRBJ2-7; TRBD1 aligns across 8 bases. This CDR3 is 14 amino acids long. Trimming at V came to 3 bases and at J to 4 bases, leaving 6 bases not matched to a gene. Germline CDR1 and CDR2: SGDLS and YYNGEE. The CDR3 DNA is TGTGCCAGCAGCGACGGACAGGGTCGGTACGAGCAGTACTTC. Its protein product is CASSDGQGRYEQYF.

J is TRBJ2-7 and V is TRBV6-2 or TRBV6-3, with D perhaps TRBD1 or TRBD2 (5 bases each). Per germline, CDR1 MNHEY and CDR2 SVGEGT. This CDR3 comprises 14 residues. The V and J ends lost 2 bases and 2 bases respectively, with 10 bases between them. DNA for the CDR3: TGTGCCAGCAGTTACGTCTCGGGACCCTACGAGCAGTACTTC. Translated: CASSYVSGPYEQYF.

Here the CDR3 reads CATSREGSGSPTDTQYF. CDR3 sequence (DNA): TGTGCCACCAGCAGAGAGGGTAGCGGTAGTCCCACAGATACGCAGTATTTT. The genes are TRBV15 and TRBJ2-3; D is possibly TRBD2 (6 bases). This CDR3 spans 17 amino acids. CDR1 LNHNV and CDR2 YYDKDF come from the germline V gene (reference sequence). Trimming shortened V by 0 bases and J by 2 bases, and 15 bases separated the two germline ends.

On this clonotype: Compared with germline, one end of the junction differs, possibly owing to a read error. The gene calls are TRBV28 and TRBJ1-2, with a weak D call TRBD1 (6 bases). The CDR3 runs to 14 residues. The germline V gene encodes CDR1 MDHEN and CDR2 SYDVKM. The CDR3 is CASSRSGEGRGYSF. The CDR3 nucleotides are TGTGCCAGCAGTCGATCAGGGGAAGGGCGCGGCTACAGCTTC.

The chain combines TRBV20-1 with TRBJ2-4; TRBD1 aligns across 9 bases. V shed 6 bases and J 1 base; nucleotides not matched to a gene: 10. The CDR3 extends over 16 amino acids. The germline CDR1 and CDR2 sequences are DFQATT and SNEGSKA (reference sequence). As DNA, the CDR3 is TGCAGTGCCAGTAGACAGGGGGACCCCGCCAAAAACATTCAGTACTTC. Translated, it gives CSASRQGDPAKNIQYF.

The chain joins TRBV29-1 to TRBJ2-5; D could derive from TRBD1 or TRBD2 (6 bases each). Germline lookup yields CDR1 SQVTM and CDR2 ANQGSEA. This CDR3 has 13 amino acids. V gave up 5 bases and J gave up 3 bases, with 13 bases separating them. CDR3 bases: TGCAGCGTTCGGAGGGGGGCTGAAGAGACCCAGTACTTC. This sequence encodes CSVRRGAEETQYF.

J is TRBJ2-2 and V is TRBV4-2; D uncertain. This CDR3 spans 14 amino acids. From germline, CDR1 is LGHNA and CDR2 YNFKEQ. V was trimmed by 6 bases and J by 0 bases, leaving 8 bases between them. The CDR3 is CASSHTPNTGELFF. CDR3 bases: TGTGCCAGCAGTCATACACCGAACACCGGGGAGCTGTTTTTT.

CDR3 in amino acids: CASSRYRENAEQFF. CDR3 nucleotides: TGTGCCAGCAGCCGATATCGCGAGAACGCTGAGCAGTTCTTC. V usage is TRBV27 and J usage is TRBJ2-1, with D unresolved. CDR3 length equals 14 residues. Germline CDR1 reads MNHEY; CDR2 reads SMNVEV (reference sequence). The V gene lost 6 bases and the J gene lost 9 bases, with 18 bases spanning the gap.

This clonotype appeared a few times. The rearrangement links TRBV7-2 to TRBJ2-7, with TRBD2 matching 7 bases. TRBJ2-5 matches the DNA end more closely, so the J call is doubtful. The germline gives CDR1 SGHTA, CDR2 FQGNSA. This CDR3 is 15 amino acids long. The CDR3 DNA sequence: TGTGCCAGCAGCTCATTAGCGGGCCCCGGCGGGACCCAGTACTTC. It codes for CASSSLAGPGGTQYF.

This clonotype was seen only once. V gene TRBV7-8 combines with J gene TRBJ1-1; D is undetermined. Trimming shortened V by 5 bases and J by 1 base, and 14 bases separated the two germline ends. The germline gives CDR1 SGHVS, CDR2 FQNEAQ. The CDR3 totals 15 residues. For the CDR3, the DNA is TGTGCCAGCAGCCCTACGGACGGTCAGAACACTGAAGCTTTCTTT. It specifies CASSPTDGQNTEAFF.

This chain uses TRBV28 with TRBJ1-5, with D unresolved. The CDR3 covers 13 residues. Germline V gives CDR1 MDHEN, CDR2 SYDVKM. V lost 2 bases, J lost 7 bases, and 9 bases lay in between. CDR3 residues: CASSLEGRQPQHF. The DNA of the CDR3 is TGTGCCAGCAGTTTAGAAGGGCGACAGCCCCAGCATTTT.

The chain recombines TRBV7-9 with TRBJ2-4, with a weak D call TRBD1 (6 bases). CDR3 length: 13 residues. The germline V and J ends were trimmed by 5 bases and 6 bases, with 11 bases remaining between them. Per the germline V gene, CDR1 is SEHNR and CDR2 is FQNEAQ (reference sequence). CDR3 sequence reads: CASSGTGRNIQYF. CDR3 nucleotides: TGTGCCAGCAGCGGCACAGGGAGAAACATTCAGTACTTC.

The chain carries TRBV19 and TRBJ1-5; D is possibly TRBD1 (5 bases). With 5 bases removed from V and 7 bases from J, the gap between germline ends came to 18 bases. CDR3 length equals 15 residues. Germline V gene lookup returns CDR1 LNHDA and CDR2 SQIVND (reference sequence). CDR3 coding DNA: TGTGCCAGTAGTCCGACCGGACAAAGTGAACAGCCCCAGCATTTT. This sequence encodes CASSPTGQSEQPQHF.

The gene calls are TRBV5-1 and TRBJ2-3, with 7 positions matching TRBD2. V lost 0 bases to trimming and J lost 2 bases; unmatched junction nucleotides: 6. Germline loops: CDR1 SGHRS, CDR2 YFSETQ. This CDR3 contains 16 residues. The CDR3 DNA reads as TGCGCCAGCAGCTTGGAAGCCAGCGGGAACACAGATACGCAGTATTTT. This codes for CASSLEASGNTDTQYF. The full variable domain, with the rest looked up from reference TRBV5-1 and TRBJ2-3, is KAGVTQTPRYLIKTRGQQVTLSCSPISGHRSVSWYQQTPGQGLQFLFEYFSETQRNKGNFPGRFSGRQFSNSRSEMNVSTLELGDSALYLCASSLEASGNTDTQYFGPGTRLTVL.

This clonotype turned up a few times. The genes are TRBV9 and TRBJ1-2, with 10 bases that match TRBD1. The V segment lost 3 bases and the J segment 4 bases; nucleotides outside the gene matches: 3. The CDR3 has 14 amino acids. In germline, CDR1 is SGDLS, CDR2 YYNGEE. The CDR3 region is CASSARDRGYGYTF. The CDR3 nucleotides read TGTGCCAGCAGCGCCCGGGACAGGGGCTATGGCTACACCTTC.

The rearrangement uses TRBV5-1 and TRBJ1-6; 8 nucleotides align to TRBD1. J lost 5 bases, V lost 6 bases, and 4 bases had no gene match. The CDR3 has 14 residues. Germline CDR1 SGHRS, CDR2 YFSETQ. The CDR3 reads CASTMTGDNSPLHF. Here the CDR3 DNA reads TGCGCCAGCACCATGACAGGGGATAATTCACCCCTCCACTTT.

This chain uses TRBV15 with TRBJ1-2; 10 positions agree with TRBD1. CDR3 length: 16 amino acids. V was clipped by 0 bases and J by 8 bases; unmatched bases: 9. Germline assignment: CDR1 LNHNV and CDR2 YYDKDF (reference sequence). Written as DNA, the CDR3 is TGTGCCACCAGCAGAGATCCGGGACAGGGGTGGGGCGGCTACACCTTC. Translating it yields CATSRDPGQGWGGYTF.

The genes are TRBV10-3 and TRBJ2-7, with TRBD2 matching 11 bases. The V and J ends lost 2 bases and 2 bases, in that order; junction bases with no gene match: 2. Germline assignment: CDR1 ENHRY and CDR2 SYGVKD. The length of the CDR3 is 15 residues. The CDR3 DNA is TGTGCCATCAGTGAGACTAGCGGGGGTGCCTACGAGCAGTACTTC. The encoded protein is CAISETSGGAYEQYF.

This clonotype appeared a few times. The chain uses TRBV6-5 and TRBJ2-1; TRBD1 matches 8 bases. This CDR3 has 13 residues. Germline CDR1 MNHEY, CDR2 SVGAGI. J lost 8 bases, V lost 6 bases, and 6 bases had no gene match. DNA of the CDR3: TGTGCCAGCAGACAGGGGGGCGTGGATGAGCAGTTCTTC. It codes for CASRQGGVDEQFF.

V gene TRBV11-3 combines with J gene TRBJ2-1, with no clear D. The CDR3 sequence is 14 residues long. From germline, CDR1 is SGHNT and CDR2 YENEEA. Trimming took 4 bases from V and 5 from J, leaving 12 bases between them. The CDR3 reads CASSSSRVNNEQFF. Here the CDR3 DNA reads TGTGCCAGCAGCTCCTCTAGGGTGAACAATGAGCAGTTCTTC.

V and J are TRBV29-1 and TRBJ2-2, with 7 bases that match TRBD1. V dropped 3 bases and J dropped 1; count of bases not matched to a gene: 2. CDR1 is SQVTM and CDR2 is ANQGSEA in the germline V gene. The CDR3 is made up of 14 amino acids. This chain's CDR3 is CSVEAGGNTGELFF. CDR3 in DNA: TGCAGCGTTGAGGCAGGGGGGAACACCGGGGAGCTGTTTTTT.

The gene calls are TRBV6-6 and TRBJ1-5, with TRBD1 identical over 7 bases. Germline V gene lookup returns CDR1 MNHNY and CDR2 SVGAGI (reference sequence). The CDR3 has 15 residues. The trim removed 0 bases at V and 7 bases at J, leaving 6 bases unmatched. The CDR3: CASSYSKGAGQPQHF. CDR3 bases: TGTGCCAGCAGTTACTCGAAGGGGGCTGGGCAGCCCCAGCATTTT.

This chain uses TRBV10-3 with TRBJ2-4; perhaps TRBD1 as D (6 bases). The J call could be wrong; TRBJ2-7 is a better fit for the DNA end. Germline CDR1 is ENHRY and CDR2 is SYGVKD. CDR3 length: 15 amino acids. The CDR3 loop reads CAISDPGQGFYEQYF. DNA for the CDR3: TGTGCCATCAGTGATCCGGGACAAGGATTTTACGAGCAGTACTTC.

This chain connects TRBV20-1 to TRBJ2-7; weak D call: TRBD1 (6 bases). This CDR3 is 15 amino acids long. Per germline, CDR1 DFQATT and CDR2 SNEGSKA (reference sequence). V lost 4 bases, J lost 2 bases, and 18 bases lay in between. The CDR3: CSAKVTGIEAYEQYF. The CDR3 DNA reads as TGCAGTGCTAAAGTTACAGGGATCGAGGCCTACGAGCAGTACTTC.

This clonotype has a count of ten or more. The gene calls are TRBV29-1 and TRBJ2-7; 10 bases match TRBD2. V lost 4 bases to trimming and J lost 1 base; unmatched junction nucleotides: 1. The CDR3 runs to 13 residues. Germline CDR1 is SQVTM and CDR2 is ANQGSEA. The CDR3 reads CSVGTSGSYEQYF. The DNA of the CDR3 is TGCAGCGTTGGGACTAGCGGTTCCTACGAGCAGTACTTC.

The chain joins TRBV12-5 to TRBJ2-5; 9 bases are shared with TRBD1. The trim removed 1 base at V and 4 bases at J, leaving 7 bases unmatched. This CDR3 is 16 amino acids long. Germline V gene data show CDR1 as LGHNT and CDR2 as FRNRAP. The CDR3 reads CASGLGTGVEGETQYF. The DNA of the CDR3 is TGTGCTAGTGGTTTGGGGACAGGGGTCGAGGGAGAGACCCAGTACTTC.

The V call is TRBV29-1, the J call TRBJ1-6, with D possibly matching TRBD1 (5 bases). With 7 bases removed from V and 3 bases from J, the gap between germline ends came to 13 bases. CDR3 length: 14 amino acids. From germline, CDR1 is SQVTM and CDR2 ANQGSEA. The CDR3 DNA reads TGCAGCGCTTCCTGGGGGAACTATAATTCACCCCTCCACTTT. It is translated as CSASWGNYNSPLHF.

The chain joins TRBV4-2 to TRBJ2-5; TRBD1 agrees at 8 bases. Germline CDR1 is LGHNA and CDR2 is YNFKEQ. CDR3 length: 16 residues. Germline trimming cut 0 bases from V and 2 bases from J; bases unmatched to any gene: 5. CDR3 DNA sequence: TGTGCCAGCAGCCAAGAGGGACAGGAGAATCAAGAGACCCAGTACTTC. This codes for CASSQEGQENQETQYF.

V usage is TRBV7-9 and J usage is TRBJ2-7; D is undetermined. The DNA end lines up better with TRBJ2-5; the J call may be wrong. CDR1 SEHNR and CDR2 FQNEAQ come from the germline V gene (reference sequence). This CDR3 region has 15 residues. CDR3 loop: CASSQVGLSEETQYF. The CDR3 nucleotides read TGTGCCAGCAGCCAGGTTGGCCTTTCCGAAGAGACCCAGTACTTC.

This chain connects TRBV28 to TRBJ2-1, with a weak D call TRBD1 (5 bases). In germline, CDR1 is MDHEN, CDR2 SYDVKM. The CDR3 length is 13 residues. Trimming stripped 7 bases from V and 10 bases from J, with 17 bases between. The CDR3 DNA reads as TGTGCCAGCAAGGGCAGGGTTAGGAACGAGCAGTTCTTC. Protein: CASKGRVRNEQFF.